The following is a T cell receptor (beta chain) sequence with its context. The antigen remains undetermined. This entry belongs to a study of beta chain features in type 1 diabetes. The wider study: On cell yields, gender and age, patients and healthy donors were similar. Study-level findings and limits: A closer apparent resemblance between naive, central memory and Treg TCRB repertoires was seen in patients than in healthy donors. When Type 1 diabetes patients were examined, their TCRB CDR3s proved moderately but significantly shorter in all four CD4+ subsets.

All sorted populations exceeded 95% purity. Every bit of the isolated RNA underwent reverse transcription, so sequencing read expressed TCRB transcripts. Generated by immunoSEQ multiplex PCR, the TCRdb table keeps only in-frame clones and is missing some. The sample consists of about 350,000 clones, roughly a fifth of them appearing once. V was shortened by 5 bases and J by 11 bases, with 17 bases between the two germline ends. This CDR3 contains 13 residues. Germline V gene sequence: CDR1 SGHTA, CDR2 FQGNSA. The source is a woman aged 18-29 years in good health. The gene calls are TRBV7-2 and TRBJ2-3; no reliable D call. Specimen: naive CD4+ T cells from blood. The CDR3: CASSTNPSTGQYF. The DNA for the CDR3 is TGTGCCAGCAGCACCAACCCTAGTACTGGGCAGTATTTT.